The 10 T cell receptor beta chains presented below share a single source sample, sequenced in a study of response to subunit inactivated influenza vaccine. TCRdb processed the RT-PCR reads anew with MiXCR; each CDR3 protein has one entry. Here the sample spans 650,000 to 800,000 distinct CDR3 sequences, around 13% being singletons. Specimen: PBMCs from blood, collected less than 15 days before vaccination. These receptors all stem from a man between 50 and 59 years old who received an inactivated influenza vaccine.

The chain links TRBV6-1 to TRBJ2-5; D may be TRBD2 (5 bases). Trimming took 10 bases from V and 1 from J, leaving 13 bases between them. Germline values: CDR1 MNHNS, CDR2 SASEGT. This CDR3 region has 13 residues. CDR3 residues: CATGVRAQETQYF. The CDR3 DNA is TGTGCCACCGGGGTTCGGGCCCAAGAGACCCAGTACTTC.

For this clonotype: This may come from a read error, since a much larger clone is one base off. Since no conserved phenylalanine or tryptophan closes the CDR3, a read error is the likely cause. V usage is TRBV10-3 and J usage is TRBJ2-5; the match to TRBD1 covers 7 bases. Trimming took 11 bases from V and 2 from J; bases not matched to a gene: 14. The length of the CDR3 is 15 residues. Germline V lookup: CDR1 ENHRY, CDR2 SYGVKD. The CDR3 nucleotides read TGTGCCGCAAGGCCGGGACAGACTACTCAAGAGACCCAGTACCTC. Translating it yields CAARPGQTTQETQYL.

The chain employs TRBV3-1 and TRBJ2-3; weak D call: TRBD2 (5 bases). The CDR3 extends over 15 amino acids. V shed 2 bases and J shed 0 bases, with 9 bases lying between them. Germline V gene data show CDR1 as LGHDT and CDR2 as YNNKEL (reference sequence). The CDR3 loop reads CASSQTSGSTDTQYF. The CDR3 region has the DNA TGTGCCAGCAGCCAAACTAGTGGGAGCACAGATACGCAGTATTTT.

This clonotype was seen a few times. Written as DNA, the CDR3 is TGTGCCAGCAGTGGATCGGGACAGGGGACCTACTACGAGCAGTACTTC. It translates to CASSGSGQGTYYEQYF. The chain combines TRBV6-1 with TRBJ2-7, with 10 nucleotides matching TRBD1. The V and J ends lost 4 bases and 3 bases, in that order; junction bases with no gene match: 9. The CDR3 spans 16 residues. Germline CDR1 MNHNS, CDR2 SASEGT.

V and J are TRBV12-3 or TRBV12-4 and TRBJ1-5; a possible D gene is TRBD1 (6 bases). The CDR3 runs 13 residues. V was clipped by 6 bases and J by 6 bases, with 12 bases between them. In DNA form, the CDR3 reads TGTGCCAGCAGAGATACAGGGCGTCAGCCCCAGCATTTT. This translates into CASRDTGRQPQHF.

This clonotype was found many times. The CDR3 coding sequence is TGTGCCAGCAGAATAGCGGGTACAGATACGCAGTATTTT. It encodes CASRIAGTDTQYF. The chain employs TRBV6-6 and TRBJ2-3; 7 bases align to TRBD2. Germline values: CDR1 MNHNY, CDR2 SVGAGI (reference sequence). The J segment lost 3 bases and the V segment lost 6 bases, leaving 3 bases of the junction unmatched. The CDR3 totals 13 residues.

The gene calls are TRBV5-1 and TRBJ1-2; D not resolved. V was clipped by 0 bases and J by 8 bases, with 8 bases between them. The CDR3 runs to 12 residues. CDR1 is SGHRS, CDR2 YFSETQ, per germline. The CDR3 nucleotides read TGCGCCAGCAGCTTGGGAAGTATAGGCTACACCTTC. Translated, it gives CASSLGSIGYTF.

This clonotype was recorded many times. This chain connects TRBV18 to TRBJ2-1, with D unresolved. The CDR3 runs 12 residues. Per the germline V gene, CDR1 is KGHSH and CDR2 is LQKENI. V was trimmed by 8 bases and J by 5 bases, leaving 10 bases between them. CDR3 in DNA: TGTGCCAGCAGCCCCCTAGACAATGAGCAGTTCTTC. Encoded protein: CASSPLDNEQFF.

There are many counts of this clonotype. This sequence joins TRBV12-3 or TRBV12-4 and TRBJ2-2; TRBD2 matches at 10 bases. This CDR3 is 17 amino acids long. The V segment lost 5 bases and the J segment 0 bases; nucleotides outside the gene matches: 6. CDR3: CASSTLAGFANTGELFF. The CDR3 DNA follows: TGTGCCAGCAGTACACTAGCGGGGTTTGCGAACACCGGGGAGCTGTTTTTT.

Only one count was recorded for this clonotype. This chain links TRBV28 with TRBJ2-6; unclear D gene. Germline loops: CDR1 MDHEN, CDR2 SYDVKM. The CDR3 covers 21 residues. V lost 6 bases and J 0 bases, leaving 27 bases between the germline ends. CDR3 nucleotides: TGTGCCAGCAGCCCAGTTGCCGGAAAACAGCCCACCACCTCTGGGGCCAACGTCCTGACTTTC. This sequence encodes CASSPVAGKQPTTSGANVLTF.